A single sample gave rise to the 12 T cell receptor beta chains below, sequenced in a study of cytomegalovirus exposure and HLA in healthy donors. The PCR ran on 60 Vbeta and 13 Jbeta primers. TCRdb's copy holds only in-frame clones and misses some; the assay was immunoSEQ multiplex PCR. Counted here are about 170,000 clones, approximately 80% occurring once; the ten biggest clones make up about 2%. Sequencing was performed on PBMCs. These receptors were obtained from a woman aged 45-65 years in good health and CMV-seronegative.

The chain is built from TRBV6-5 and TRBJ2-7; tentative D call: TRBD1 (6 bases). Trimming shortened V by 3 bases and J by 3 bases, and 18 bases separated the two germline ends. This CDR3 comprises 16 residues. Germline CDR1 MNHEY, CDR2 SVGAGI. The CDR3: CASSYSPLGQGYEQYF. The DNA of the CDR3 is TGTGCCAGCAGTTATTCCCCGCTGGGACAAGGCTACGAGCAGTACTTC.

V and J are TRBV27 and TRBJ1-6; unclear D gene. The CDR3 is 16 amino acids. Trimming shortened V by 6 bases and J by 0 bases, and 12 bases separated the two germline ends. Per germline, CDR1 MNHEY and CDR2 SMNVEV (reference sequence). CDR3 DNA: TGTGCCAGCAGCGCGACAAAGAGCTCCTATAATTCACCCCTCCACTTT. Translation: CASSATKSSYNSPLHF.

This clone was counted once. The V and J genes are TRBV19 and TRBJ2-1; D may be TRBD1 (6 bases). CDR1 is LNHDA and CDR2 is SQIVND in the germline V gene (reference sequence). The V gene lost 4 bases and the J gene lost 4 bases, with 14 bases spanning the gap. The CDR3 consists of 15 residues. CDR3 bases: TGTGCCAGTAGTACTAACAGGGAGACATACAATGAGCAGTTCTTC. Its translation is CASSTNRETYNEQFF.

The chain recombines TRBV6-5 with TRBJ2-1; the match to TRBD1 covers 7 bases. With 0 bases clipped from V and 7 bases from J, the junction kept 3 bases outside the gene matches. Germline V CDR1 and CDR2: MNHEY, SVGAGI. CDR3 length: 14 residues. CDR3 loop: CASSYSKQGNEQFF. CDR3 nucleotides: TGTGCCAGCAGTTACTCAAAACAGGGGAATGAGCAGTTCTTC.

The chain has TRBV5-4 and TRBJ2-1; D not resolved. The germline gives CDR1 SGHNT, CDR2 YYREEE (reference sequence). The V end lost 4 bases, the J end lost 5 bases, and 19 bases lay between the germline ends. The CDR3 runs 16 residues. CDR3 loop: CASSPDPSGRDNEQFF. For the CDR3, the DNA is TGTGCCAGCAGCCCAGATCCCAGTGGTCGGGACAATGAGCAGTTCTTC.

The chain links TRBV29-1 to TRBJ2-2, with a tentative D call TRBD1 (5 bases). There are 12 residues in the CDR3. V shed 5 bases and J shed 5 bases, with 9 bases lying between them. Germline V gene sequence: CDR1 SQVTM, CDR2 ANQGSEA. The CDR3 is CSVRRQTGELFF. The CDR3 coding sequence is TGCAGCGTTCGCCGACAGACCGGGGAGCTGTTTTTT.

The CDR3 nucleotides read TGTGCCAGCAGGGGGTGGGGGGGAGGCGACACCGGGGAGCTGTTTTTT. It yields the protein CASRGWGGGDTGELFF. The chain is built from TRBV27 and TRBJ2-2; 7 nucleotides line up with TRBD2. Germline V gives CDR1 MNHEY, CDR2 SMNVEV (reference sequence). The CDR3 has 16 residues. V dropped 6 bases and J dropped 3; count of bases not matched to a gene: 10.

This sequence joins TRBV10-3 and TRBJ1-3, with 8 bases fitting TRBD1. The CDR3 contains 16 residues. CDR1 is ENHRY, CDR2 SYGVKD, per germline. The junction had 7 bases not matched to a gene; V was cut back by 4 bases and J by 2 bases. The CDR3 nucleotides read TGTGCCATCAGTGGGACAGGGTTTATTCCTGGAAACACCATATATTTT. Its protein product is CAISGTGFIPGNTIYF.

V usage is TRBV27 and J usage is TRBJ1-1, with D possibly matching TRBD1 (5 bases). Trimming shortened V by 7 bases and J by 1 base, and 16 bases separated the two germline ends. Germline CDR1 is MNHEY and CDR2 is SMNVEV (reference sequence). This CDR3 has 15 residues. The CDR3 sequence: CASNEGARPNTEAFF. CDR3 DNA sequence: TGTGCCAGCAACGAAGGGGCCCGGCCGAACACTGAAGCTTTCTTT.

The chain combines TRBV7-2 with TRBJ2-7; 7 nucleotides agree with TRBD2. Germline V lookup: CDR1 SGHTA, CDR2 FQGNSA. CDR3 length: 14 amino acids. V shed 3 bases, J shed 0 bases, and the junction held 2 bases outside the gene matches. CDR3 DNA: TGTGCCAGCAGCTTCGGGGGGAGCTCCTACGAGCAGTACTTC. Its protein product is CASSFGGSSYEQYF.

This chain uses TRBV6-5 with TRBJ1-5; D perhaps matches TRBD1 (6 bases). Germline assignment: CDR1 MNHEY and CDR2 SVGAGI. The CDR3 runs to 12 residues. Trimming cost V 6 bases and J 7 bases, with 10 bases left between them. In nucleotides, the CDR3 is TGTGCCAGCAGACAGGGTCAGCAGCCCCAGCATTTT. Protein sequence: CASRQGQQPQHF.

This chain's CDR3 is CASSLSGQLREQFF. CDR3 nucleotides: TGTGCCAGCAGCTTGTCGGGACAGCTCCGAGAGCAGTTCTTC. The chain combines TRBV5-6 with TRBJ2-1; 7 nucleotides match TRBD1. The CDR3 totals 14 residues. The V segment lost 1 base and the J segment 10 bases; nucleotides outside the gene matches: 8. The germline CDR1 and CDR2 sequences are SGHDT and YYEEEE.